This T cell receptor (beta chain) originates from a study of shared clonotypes between healthy human individuals. Across the whole study: Those who served as donors were a couple of women and a few men between the ages of 18 and 49.

Notes on the study in general: Naive subsets generally had larger estimated richness than memory subsets.

The germline V gene encodes CDR1 MNHEY and CDR2 SMNVEV (reference sequence). The CDR3 contains 15 residues. Trimming took off 5 bases at V and 8 bases at J, with 19 bases between the two ends. This clone occurred once. Its specificity is unknown. Data came from immunoSEQ multiplex PCR; TCRdb stores just in-frame clones and leaves some out. In the table there are approximately 2,000,000 clones, 92% of which are singletons. This clonotype was sampled from a man younger than 35 in good health. Some clones in this sample may be carry-over from other donors' samples. This rearrangement joins TRBV27 to TRBJ2-1; TRBD2 might be the D (6 bases). The sequenced material came from naive CD4+ T cells from PBMCs. Subset of the sample: CD45RA+ positively selected. CDR3 DNA sequence: TGTGCCAGCAGTGTGGACTACGGGGCAAGGGATGAGCAGTTCTTC. It translates to CASSVDYGARDEQFF.